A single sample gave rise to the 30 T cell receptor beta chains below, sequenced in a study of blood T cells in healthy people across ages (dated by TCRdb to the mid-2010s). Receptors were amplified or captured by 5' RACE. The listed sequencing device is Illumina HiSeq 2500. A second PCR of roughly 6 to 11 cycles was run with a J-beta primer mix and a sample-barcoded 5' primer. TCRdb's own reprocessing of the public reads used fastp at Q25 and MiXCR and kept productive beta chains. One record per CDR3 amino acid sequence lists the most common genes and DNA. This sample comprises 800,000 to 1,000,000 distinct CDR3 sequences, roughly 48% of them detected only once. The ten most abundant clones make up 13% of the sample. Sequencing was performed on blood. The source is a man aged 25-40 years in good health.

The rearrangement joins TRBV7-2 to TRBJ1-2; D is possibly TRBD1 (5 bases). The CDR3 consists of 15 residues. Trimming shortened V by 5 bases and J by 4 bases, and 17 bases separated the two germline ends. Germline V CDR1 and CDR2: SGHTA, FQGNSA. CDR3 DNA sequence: TGTGCCAGCAGCCGCGATTGGGGCAATAGCTATGGCTACACCTTC. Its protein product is CASSRDWGNSYGYTF.

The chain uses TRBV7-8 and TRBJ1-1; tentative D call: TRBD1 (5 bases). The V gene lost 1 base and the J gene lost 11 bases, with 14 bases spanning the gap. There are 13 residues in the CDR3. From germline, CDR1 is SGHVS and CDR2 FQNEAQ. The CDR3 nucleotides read TGTGCCAGCAGCTTAGGCCGGGAGGAGGGGGCTTTCTTT. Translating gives CASSLGREEGAFF.

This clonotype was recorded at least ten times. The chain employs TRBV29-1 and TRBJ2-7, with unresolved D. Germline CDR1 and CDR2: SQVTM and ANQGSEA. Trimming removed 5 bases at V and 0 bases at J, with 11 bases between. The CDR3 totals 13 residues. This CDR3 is CSVLGGSSYEQYF. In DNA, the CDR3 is TGCAGCGTTCTGGGTGGAAGCTCCTACGAGCAGTACTTC.

CDR3 DNA sequence: TGTGCCAGCAGCTTAGAAGCTAGCGGGGGGGCGTACAATGAGCAGTTCTTC. This encodes CASSLEASGGAYNEQFF. This chain uses TRBV11-2 with TRBJ2-1; 12 nucleotides agree with TRBD2. V gave up 0 bases and J gave up 4 bases; unmatched junction bases: 4. Per germline, CDR1 SGHAT and CDR2 FQNNGV. This CDR3 comprises 17 residues.

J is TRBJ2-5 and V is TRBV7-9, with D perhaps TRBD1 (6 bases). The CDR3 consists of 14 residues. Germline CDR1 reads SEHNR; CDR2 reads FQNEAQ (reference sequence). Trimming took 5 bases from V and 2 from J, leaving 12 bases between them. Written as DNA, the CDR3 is TGTGCCAGCAGCCTGACAGGACGACAAGAGACCCAGTACTTC. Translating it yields CASSLTGRQETQYF.

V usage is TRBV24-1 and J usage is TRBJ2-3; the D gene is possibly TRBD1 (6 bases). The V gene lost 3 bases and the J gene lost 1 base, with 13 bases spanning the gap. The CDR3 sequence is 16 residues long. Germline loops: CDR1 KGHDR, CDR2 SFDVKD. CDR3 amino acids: CATSDQQGTGTDTQYF. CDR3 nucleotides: TGTGCCACCAGTGATCAGCAGGGGACGGGCACAGATACGCAGTATTTT.

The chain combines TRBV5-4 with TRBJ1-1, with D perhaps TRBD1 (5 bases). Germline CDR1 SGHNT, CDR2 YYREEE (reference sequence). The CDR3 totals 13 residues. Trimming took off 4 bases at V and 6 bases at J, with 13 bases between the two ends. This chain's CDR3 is CASSVGQEPEAFF. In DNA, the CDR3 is TGTGCCAGCAGCGTGGGGCAGGAACCTGAAGCTTTCTTT.

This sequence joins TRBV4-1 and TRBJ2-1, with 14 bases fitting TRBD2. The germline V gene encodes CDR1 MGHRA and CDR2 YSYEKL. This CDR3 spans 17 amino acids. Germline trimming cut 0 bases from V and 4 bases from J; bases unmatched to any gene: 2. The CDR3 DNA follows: TGCGCCAGCAGCCAAGATCGACTAGCGGGGGGGTACAATGAGCAGTTCTTC. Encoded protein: CASSQDRLAGGYNEQFF.

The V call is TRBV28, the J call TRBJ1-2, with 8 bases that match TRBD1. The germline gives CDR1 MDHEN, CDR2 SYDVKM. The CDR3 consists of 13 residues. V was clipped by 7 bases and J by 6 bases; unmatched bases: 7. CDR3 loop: CASTEDRVDGYTF. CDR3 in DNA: TGTGCCAGCACCGAGGACAGGGTCGATGGCTACACCTTC.

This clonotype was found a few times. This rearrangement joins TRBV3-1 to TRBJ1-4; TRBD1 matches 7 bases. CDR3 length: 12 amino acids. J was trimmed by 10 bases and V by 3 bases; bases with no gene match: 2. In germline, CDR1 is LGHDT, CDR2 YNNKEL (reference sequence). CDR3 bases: TGTGCCAGCAGCCAGCAGGGGGGAAAACTGTTTTTT. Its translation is CASSQQGGKLFF.

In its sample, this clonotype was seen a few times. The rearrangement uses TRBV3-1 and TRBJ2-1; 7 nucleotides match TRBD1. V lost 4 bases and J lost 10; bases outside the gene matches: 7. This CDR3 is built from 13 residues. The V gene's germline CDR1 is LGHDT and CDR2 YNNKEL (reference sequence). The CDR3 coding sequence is TGTGCCAGCAGCCGGGACAGACCAGGGGAGCAGTTCTTC. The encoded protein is CASSRDRPGEQFF.

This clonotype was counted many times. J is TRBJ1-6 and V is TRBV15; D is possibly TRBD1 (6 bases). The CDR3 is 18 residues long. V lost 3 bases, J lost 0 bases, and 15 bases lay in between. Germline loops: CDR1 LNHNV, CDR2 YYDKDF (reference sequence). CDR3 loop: CATSSLGQISSYNSPLHF. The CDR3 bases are TGTGCCACCAGCAGCCTCGGACAGATTAGCTCCTATAATTCACCCCTCCACTTT.

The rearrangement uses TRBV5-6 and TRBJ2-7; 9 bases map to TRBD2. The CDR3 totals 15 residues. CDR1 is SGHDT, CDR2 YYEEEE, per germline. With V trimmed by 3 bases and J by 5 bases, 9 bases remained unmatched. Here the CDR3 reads CASSSVGGGADEQYF. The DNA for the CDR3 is TGTGCCAGCAGCTCCGTCGGCGGGGGGGCCGACGAGCAGTACTTC.

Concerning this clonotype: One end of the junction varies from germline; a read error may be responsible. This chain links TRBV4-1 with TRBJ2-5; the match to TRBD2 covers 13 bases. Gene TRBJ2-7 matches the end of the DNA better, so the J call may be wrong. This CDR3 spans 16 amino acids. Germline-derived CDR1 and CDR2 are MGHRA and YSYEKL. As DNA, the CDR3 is TGCACCAGCAGCCAGGAACTAGCGGGGGGGATTACCGAGCAGTACTTC. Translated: CTSSQELAGGITEQYF.

The DNA of the CDR3 is TGTGCCAGCACATCTCGGACTAGCTCCAATGAGCAGTTCTTC. This codes for CASTSRTSSNEQFF. J is TRBJ2-7 and V is TRBV12-3 or TRBV12-4; 8 nucleotides line up with TRBD2. TRBJ2-1 explains the end of the DNA better; the J call may be wrong. CDR3 length: 14 amino acids.

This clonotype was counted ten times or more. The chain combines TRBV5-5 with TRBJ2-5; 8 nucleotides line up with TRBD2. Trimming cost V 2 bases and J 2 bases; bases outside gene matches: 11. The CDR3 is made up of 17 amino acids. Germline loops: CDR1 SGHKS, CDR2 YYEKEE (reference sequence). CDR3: CASSLYGGGRRQETQYF. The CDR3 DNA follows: TGTGCCAGCAGCTTATATGGCGGGGGGCGAAGACAAGAGACCCAGTACTTC.

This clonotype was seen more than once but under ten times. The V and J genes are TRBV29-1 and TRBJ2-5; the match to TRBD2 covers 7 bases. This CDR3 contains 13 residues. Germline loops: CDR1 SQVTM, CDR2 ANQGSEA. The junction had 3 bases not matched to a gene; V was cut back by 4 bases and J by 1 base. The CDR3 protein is CSVVRGSQETQYF. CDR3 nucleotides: TGCAGCGTTGTGCGGGGGAGCCAAGAGACCCAGTACTTC.

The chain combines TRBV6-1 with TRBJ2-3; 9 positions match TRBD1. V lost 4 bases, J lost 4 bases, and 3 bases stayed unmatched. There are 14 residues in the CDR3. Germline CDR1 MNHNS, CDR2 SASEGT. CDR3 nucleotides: TGTGCCAGCAGTGGGACAGGGGTGCCAGATACGCAGTATTTT. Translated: CASSGTGVPDTQYF.

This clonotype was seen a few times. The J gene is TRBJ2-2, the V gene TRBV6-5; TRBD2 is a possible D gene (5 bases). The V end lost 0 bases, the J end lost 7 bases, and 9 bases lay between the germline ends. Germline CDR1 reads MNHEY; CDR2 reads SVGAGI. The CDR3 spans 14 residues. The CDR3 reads CASSYSSGNGELFF. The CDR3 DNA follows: TGTGCCAGCAGTTACTCGAGCGGAAACGGGGAGCTGTTTTTT.

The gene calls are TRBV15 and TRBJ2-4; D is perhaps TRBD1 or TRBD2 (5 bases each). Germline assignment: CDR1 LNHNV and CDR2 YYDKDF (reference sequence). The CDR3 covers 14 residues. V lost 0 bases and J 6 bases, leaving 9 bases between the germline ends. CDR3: CATSRDPGANIQYF. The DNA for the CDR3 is TGTGCCACCAGCAGAGACCCCGGGGCAAACATTCAGTACTTC. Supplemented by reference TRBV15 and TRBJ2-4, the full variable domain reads DAMVIQNPRYQVTQFGKPVTLSCSQTLNHNVMYWYQQKSSQAPKLLFHYYDKDFNNEADTPDNFQSRRPNTSFCFLDIRSPGLGDTAMYLCATSRDPGANIQYFGAGTRLSVL.

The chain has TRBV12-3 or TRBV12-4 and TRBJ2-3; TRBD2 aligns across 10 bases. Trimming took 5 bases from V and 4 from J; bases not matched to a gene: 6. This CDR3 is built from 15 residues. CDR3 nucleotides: TGTGCCAGCAGTACAGCTGGGACTAGCGCAGATACGCAGTATTTT. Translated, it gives CASSTAGTSADTQYF.

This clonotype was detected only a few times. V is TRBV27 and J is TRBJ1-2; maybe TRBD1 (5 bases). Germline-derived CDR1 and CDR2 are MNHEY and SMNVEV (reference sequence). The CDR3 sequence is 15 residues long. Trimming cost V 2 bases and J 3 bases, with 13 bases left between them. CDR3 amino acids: CASSLGAGIHYGYTF. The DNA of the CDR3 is TGTGCCAGCAGTTTAGGGGCAGGGATTCACTATGGCTACACCTTC.

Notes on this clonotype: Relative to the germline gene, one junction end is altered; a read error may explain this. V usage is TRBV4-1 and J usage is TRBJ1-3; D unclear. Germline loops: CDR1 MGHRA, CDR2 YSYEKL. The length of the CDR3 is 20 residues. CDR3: CASSQDGTSTLYPSGNTKYF. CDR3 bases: TGCGCCAGCAGCCAAGATGGAACATCGACCCTCTATCCCTCTGGAAACACCAAATATTTT.

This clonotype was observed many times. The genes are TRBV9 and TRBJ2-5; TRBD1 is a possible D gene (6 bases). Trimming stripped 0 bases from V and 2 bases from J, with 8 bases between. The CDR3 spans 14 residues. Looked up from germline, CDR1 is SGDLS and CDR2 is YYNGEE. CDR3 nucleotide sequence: TGTGCCAGCAGCGTAGGGACAGTACAAGAGACCCAGTACTTC. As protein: CASSVGTVQETQYF.

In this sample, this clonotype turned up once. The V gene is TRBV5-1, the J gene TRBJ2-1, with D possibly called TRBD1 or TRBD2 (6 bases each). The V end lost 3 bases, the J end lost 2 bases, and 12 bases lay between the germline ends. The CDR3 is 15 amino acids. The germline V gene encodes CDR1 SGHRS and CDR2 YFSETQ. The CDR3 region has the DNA TGCGCCAGCAGCTGGGAGGACAGAACCTACAATGAGCAGTTCTTC. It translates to CASSWEDRTYNEQFF.

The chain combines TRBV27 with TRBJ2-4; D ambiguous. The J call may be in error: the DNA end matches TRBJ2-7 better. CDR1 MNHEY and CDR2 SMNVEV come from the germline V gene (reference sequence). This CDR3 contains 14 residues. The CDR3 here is CASSALGRGYEQYF. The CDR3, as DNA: TGTGCCAGCAGTGCCCTCGGGCGAGGTTACGAGCAGTACTTC.

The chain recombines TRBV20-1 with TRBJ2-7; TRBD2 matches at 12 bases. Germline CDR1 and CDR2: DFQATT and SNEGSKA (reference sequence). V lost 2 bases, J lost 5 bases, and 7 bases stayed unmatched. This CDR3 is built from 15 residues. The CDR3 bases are TGCAGTGCTAGAAGCCCGGGACTAGCGGGCCACGAGCAGTACTTC. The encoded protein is CSARSPGLAGHEQYF.

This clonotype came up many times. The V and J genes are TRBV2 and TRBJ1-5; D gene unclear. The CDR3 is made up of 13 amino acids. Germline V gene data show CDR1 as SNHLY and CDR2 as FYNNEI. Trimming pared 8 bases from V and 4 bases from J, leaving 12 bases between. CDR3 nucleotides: TGTGCCAGCGTAGGTACTTGGAATCAGCCCCAGCATTTT. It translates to CASVGTWNQPQHF.

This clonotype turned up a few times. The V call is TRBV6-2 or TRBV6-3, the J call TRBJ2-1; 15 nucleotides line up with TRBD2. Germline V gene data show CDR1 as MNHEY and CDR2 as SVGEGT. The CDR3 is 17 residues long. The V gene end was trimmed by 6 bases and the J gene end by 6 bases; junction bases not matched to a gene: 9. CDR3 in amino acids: CASRLGLAGGPRNEQFF. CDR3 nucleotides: TGTGCCAGCAGACTGGGACTAGCGGGAGGCCCGCGCAATGAGCAGTTCTTC.

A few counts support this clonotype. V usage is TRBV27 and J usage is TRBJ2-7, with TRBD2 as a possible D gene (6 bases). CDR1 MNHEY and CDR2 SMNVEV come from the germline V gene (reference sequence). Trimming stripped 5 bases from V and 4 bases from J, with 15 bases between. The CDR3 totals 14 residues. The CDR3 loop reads CASSPRGYNYEQYF. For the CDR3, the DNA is TGTGCCAGCAGTCCCCGGGGGTACAATTACGAGCAGTACTTC.